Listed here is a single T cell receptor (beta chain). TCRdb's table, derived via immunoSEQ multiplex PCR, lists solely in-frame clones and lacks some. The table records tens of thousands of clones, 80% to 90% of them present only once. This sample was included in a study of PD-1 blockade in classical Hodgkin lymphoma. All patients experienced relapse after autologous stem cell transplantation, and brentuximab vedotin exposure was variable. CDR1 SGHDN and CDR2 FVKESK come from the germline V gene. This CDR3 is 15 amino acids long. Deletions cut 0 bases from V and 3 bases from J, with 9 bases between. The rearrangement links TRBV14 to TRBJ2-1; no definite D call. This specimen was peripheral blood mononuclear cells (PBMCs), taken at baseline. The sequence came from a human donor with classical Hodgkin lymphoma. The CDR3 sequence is CASSQDLRIYNEQFF. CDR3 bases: TGTGCCAGCAGCCAAGATCTCAGGATCTACAATGAGCAGTTCTTC.